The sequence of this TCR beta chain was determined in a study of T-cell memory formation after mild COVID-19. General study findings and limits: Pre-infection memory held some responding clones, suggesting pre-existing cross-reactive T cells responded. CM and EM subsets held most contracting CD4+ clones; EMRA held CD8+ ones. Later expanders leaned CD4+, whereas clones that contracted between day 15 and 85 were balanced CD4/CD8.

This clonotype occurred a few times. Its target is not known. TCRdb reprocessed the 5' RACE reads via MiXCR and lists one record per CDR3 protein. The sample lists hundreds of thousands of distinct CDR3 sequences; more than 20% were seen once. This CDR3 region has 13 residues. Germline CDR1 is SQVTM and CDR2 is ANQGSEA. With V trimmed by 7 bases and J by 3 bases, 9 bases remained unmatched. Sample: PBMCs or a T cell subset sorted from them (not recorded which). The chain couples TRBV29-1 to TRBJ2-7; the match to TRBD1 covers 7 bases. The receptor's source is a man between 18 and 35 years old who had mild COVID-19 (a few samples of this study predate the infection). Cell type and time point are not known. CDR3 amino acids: CSAGPRQGYEQYV. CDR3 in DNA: TGCAGCGCCGGGCCCAGACAGGGCTACGAGCAGTACGTC.